Below are 13 T cell receptor beta chains sequenced from a single sample in a study of T cell responses to AZD1222 COVID-19 vaccine. The table came from immunoSEQ multiplex PCR; TCRdb's copy has only in-frame clones and leaves some out. The table includes around 130,000 clones, roughly 84% detected once. The sample consisted of peripheral blood, taken on day 0 of AZD1222 vaccination. These receptors were collected from an adult in good health.

The table lists this clone with a few counts. The chain recombines TRBV18 with TRBJ1-2; 8 bases fit TRBD1. The germline V gene encodes CDR1 KGHSH and CDR2 LQKENI. The CDR3 has 13 amino acids. J gave up 6 bases and V 6 bases, and 6 bases lay outside the gene matches. CDR3 in amino acids: CASSDRDEDGYTF. CDR3 nucleotide sequence: TGTGCCAGCTCGGACAGGGACGAAGATGGCTACACCTTC. Drawing the rest from reference TRBV18 and TRBJ1-2, the complete variable domain is NAGVMQNPRHLVRRRGQEARLRCSPMKGHSHVYWYRQLPEEGLKFMVYLQKENIIDESGMPKERFSAEFPKEGPSILRIQQVVRGDSAAYFCASSDRDEDGYTFGSGTRLTVV.

The V call is TRBV7-3, the J call TRBJ1-1; D is unclear. The CDR3 consists of 13 residues. V lost 8 bases to trimming and J lost 4 bases, with 14 bases between them. Germline CDR1 and CDR2: SGHTA and FQGTGA. The CDR3 DNA sequence: TGTGCCAGCTCCGCCGTAGGGTCCACTGAAGCTTTCTTT. Translation: CASSAVGSTEAFF.

The chain carries TRBV7-9 and TRBJ1-4; D perhaps matches TRBD1 (6 bases). Germline CDR1 reads SEHNR; CDR2 reads FQNEAQ (reference sequence). This CDR3 region has 16 residues. V lost 3 bases, J lost 2 bases, and 13 bases lay in between. The CDR3 is CASSLDRQSTNEKLFF. The CDR3 DNA is TGTGCCAGCAGCTTGGACAGACAATCGACTAATGAAAAACTGTTTTTT.

The chain recombines TRBV6-5 with TRBJ1-1; D call uncertain. Germline CDR1 reads MNHEY; CDR2 reads SVGAGI. V was trimmed by 2 bases and J by 11 bases, leaving 9 bases between them. The CDR3 contains 11 residues. CDR3 DNA sequence: TGTGCCAGCAGTTACGGCCCGAGTGCTTTCTTT. It codes for CASSYGPSAFF.

The genes are TRBV2 and TRBJ1-3; D unresolved. Germline CDR1 reads SNHLY; CDR2 reads FYNNEI. Trimming shortened V by 3 bases and J by 2 bases, and 11 bases separated the two germline ends. The CDR3 runs 15 residues. CDR3 sequence: CASSDPKEPGNTIYF. CDR3 in DNA: TGTGCCAGCAGTGACCCAAAAGAACCTGGAAACACCATATATTTT.

This chain connects TRBV27 to TRBJ2-1; 7 bases match TRBD1. The CDR3 consists of 16 residues. Germline assignment: CDR1 MNHEY and CDR2 SMNVEV (reference sequence). V lost 2 bases to trimming and J lost 6 bases; unmatched junction nucleotides: 10. CDR3 region: CASSLTMKTGLNEQFF. The CDR3 nucleotides read TGTGCCAGCAGTTTAACTATGAAGACAGGGCTCAATGAGCAGTTCTTC.

Here the CDR3 reads CASSLGLRAYEQYF. In DNA form, the CDR3 reads TGTGCCAGCAGCTTAGGGCTCAGGGCCTACGAGCAGTACTTC. The chain uses TRBV7-2 and TRBJ2-7; a possible D gene is TRBD1 (5 bases). Between the trimmed V and J ends, which lost 1 base and 2 bases, there was a span of 9 bases. The CDR3 has 14 residues. From germline, CDR1 is SGHTA and CDR2 FQGNSA.

This chain connects TRBV11-2 to TRBJ1-1, with a possible D match to TRBD1 (6 bases). The V gene lost 5 bases and the J gene lost 7 bases, with 11 bases spanning the gap. The CDR3 extends over 12 amino acids. The V gene's germline CDR1 is SGHAT and CDR2 FQNNGV. CDR3 nucleotide sequence: TGTGCCAGCAGCCCGGGGGCCCTTGAAGCTTTCTTT. Encoded protein: CASSPGALEAFF.

This clone appeared a single time. The chain carries TRBV30 and TRBJ2-1; D is perhaps TRBD1 (6 bases). Germline V gives CDR1 GTSNPN, CDR2 SVGIG (reference sequence). This CDR3 spans 15 amino acids. V gave up 6 bases and J gave up 7 bases, with 22 bases separating them. Here the CDR3 DNA reads TGTGCCTGCCCATTTCCGATAACAGGGCGTAATGAGCAGTTCTTC. Protein sequence: CACPFPITGRNEQFF.

The chain has TRBV18 and TRBJ2-1; D unresolved. The germline gives CDR1 KGHSH, CDR2 LQKENI. The CDR3 is made up of 13 amino acids. The ends were cut back, 3 bases at V and 7 bases at J, with 10 bases in the middle. CDR3 amino acids: CASSPSEKNEQFF. For the CDR3, the DNA is TGTGCCAGCTCACCCTCGGAAAAAAATGAGCAGTTCTTC. Variable domain in full (rest from reference TRBV18 and TRBJ2-1): NAGVMQNPRHLVRRRGQEARLRCSPMKGHSHVYWYRQLPEEGLKFMVYLQKENIIDESGMPKERFSAEFPKEGPSILRIQQVVRGDSAAYFCASSPSEKNEQFFGPGTRLTVL.

V and J are TRBV7-2 and TRBJ1-2; 7 positions match TRBD1. Germline assignment: CDR1 SGHTA and CDR2 FQGNSA. J lost 2 bases, V lost 3 bases, and 9 bases had no gene match. This CDR3 spans 16 amino acids. CDR3 protein: CASSFYDWGQNYGYTF. CDR3 DNA sequence: TGTGCCAGCAGCTTCTACGATTGGGGACAGAACTATGGCTACACCTTC. The variable domain in full, with the rest retrieved from reference TRBV7-2 and TRBJ1-2, is GAGVSQSPSNKVTEKGKDVELRCDPISGHTALYWYRQSLGQGLEFLIYFQGNSAPDKSGLPSDRFSAERTGGSVSTLTIQRTQQEDSAVYLCASSFYDWGQNYGYTFGSGTRLTVV.

The chain links TRBV5-1 to TRBJ2-2; TRBD1 agrees at 8 bases. V lost 2 bases, J lost 4 bases, and 4 bases stayed unmatched. The V gene's germline CDR1 is SGHRS and CDR2 YFSETQ. The length of the CDR3 is 15 residues. Here the CDR3 reads CASSFADRGTGELFF. In DNA form, the CDR3 reads TGCGCCAGCAGCTTCGCCGACAGGGGCACCGGGGAGCTGTTTTTT.

The chain employs TRBV2 and TRBJ1-5, with D maybe TRBD1 (6 bases). Looked up from germline, CDR1 is SNHLY and CDR2 is FYNNEI. V dropped 4 bases and J dropped 2 bases, with 12 bases sitting between them. This CDR3 contains 15 residues. The CDR3 DNA sequence: TGTGCCAGCAGTGTCGGGGGGCTTGGCAATCAGCCCCAGCATTTT. This codes for CASSVGGLGNQPQHF.